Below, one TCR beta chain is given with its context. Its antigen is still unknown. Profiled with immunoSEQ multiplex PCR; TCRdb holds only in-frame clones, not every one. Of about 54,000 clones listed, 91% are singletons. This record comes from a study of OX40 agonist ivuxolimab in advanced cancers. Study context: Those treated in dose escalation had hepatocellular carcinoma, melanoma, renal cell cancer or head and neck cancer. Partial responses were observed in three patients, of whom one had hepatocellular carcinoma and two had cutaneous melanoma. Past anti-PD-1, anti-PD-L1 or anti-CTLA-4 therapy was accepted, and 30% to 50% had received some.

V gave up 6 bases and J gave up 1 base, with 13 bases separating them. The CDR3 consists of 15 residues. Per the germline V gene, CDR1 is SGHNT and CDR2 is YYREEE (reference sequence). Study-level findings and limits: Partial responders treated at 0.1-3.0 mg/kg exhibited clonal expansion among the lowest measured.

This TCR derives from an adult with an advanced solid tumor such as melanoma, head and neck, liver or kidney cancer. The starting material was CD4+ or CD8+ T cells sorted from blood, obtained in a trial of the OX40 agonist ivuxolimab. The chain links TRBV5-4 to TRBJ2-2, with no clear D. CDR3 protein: CASIDLTLNTGELFF. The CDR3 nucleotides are TGTGCCAGCATCGACCTAACTCTGAACACCGGGGAGCTGTTTTTT.